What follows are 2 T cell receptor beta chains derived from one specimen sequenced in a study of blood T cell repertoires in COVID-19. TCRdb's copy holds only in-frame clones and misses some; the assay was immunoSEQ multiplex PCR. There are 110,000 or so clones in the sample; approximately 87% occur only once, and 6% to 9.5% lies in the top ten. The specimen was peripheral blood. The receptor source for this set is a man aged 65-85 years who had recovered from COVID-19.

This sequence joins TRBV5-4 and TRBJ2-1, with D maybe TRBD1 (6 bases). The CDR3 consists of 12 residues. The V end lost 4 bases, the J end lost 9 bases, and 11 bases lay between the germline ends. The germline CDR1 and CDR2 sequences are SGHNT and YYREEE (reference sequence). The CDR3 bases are TGTGCCAGCAGCCCGCAGGGGAGTGAGCAGTTCTTC. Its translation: CASSPQGSEQFF.

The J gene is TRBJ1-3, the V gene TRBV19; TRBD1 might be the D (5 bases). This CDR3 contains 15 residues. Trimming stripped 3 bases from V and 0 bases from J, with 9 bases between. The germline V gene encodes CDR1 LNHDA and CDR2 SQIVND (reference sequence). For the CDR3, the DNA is TGTGCCAGTAGTATGGACATTCTCTCTGGAAACACCATATATTTT. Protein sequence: CASSMDILSGNTIYF.